This T cell receptor (beta chain) was found in a study of CD8 T cells in cerebrospinal fluid in Alzheimer's disease. At the level of the study: CSF T cell clonal expansion was assessed by plate-based nested PCR and droplet-based sequencing.

10X single-cell V(D)J and 5' gene-expression libraries profiled CSF cells. TCRdb reprocessed the 10x single-cell sequencing reads and reports one entry per CDR3 protein, with no DNA. In all, the sample yields hundreds of distinct CDR3 sequences. The material sequenced was cerebrospinal fluid. The origin of this receptor is a human donor with Parkinson's disease.

The CDR3 loop is CASSTVRGANLFYEQYF. V is TRBV6-2 or TRBV6-3 and J is TRBJ2-7; TCRdb picks TRBD1, but there is no DNA to check that call. Germline lookup yields CDR1 MNHEY and CDR2 SVGEGT. This CDR3 has 17 residues.